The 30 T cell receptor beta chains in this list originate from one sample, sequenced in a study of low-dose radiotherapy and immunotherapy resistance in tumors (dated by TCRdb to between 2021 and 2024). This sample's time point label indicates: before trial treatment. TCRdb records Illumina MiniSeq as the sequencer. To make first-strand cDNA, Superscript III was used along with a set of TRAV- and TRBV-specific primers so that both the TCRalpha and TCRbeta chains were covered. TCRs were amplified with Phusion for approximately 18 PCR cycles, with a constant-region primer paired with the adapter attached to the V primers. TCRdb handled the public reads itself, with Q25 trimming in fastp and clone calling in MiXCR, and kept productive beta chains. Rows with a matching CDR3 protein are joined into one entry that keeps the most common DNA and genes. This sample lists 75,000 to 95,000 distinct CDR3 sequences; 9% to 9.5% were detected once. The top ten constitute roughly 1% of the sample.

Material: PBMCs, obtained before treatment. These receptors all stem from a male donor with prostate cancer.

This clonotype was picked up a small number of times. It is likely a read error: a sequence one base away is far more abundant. CDR3 bases: TGTGCCAGCAGTCCGGCATCGACAGGGGGTACCTACGAGCAGTTCTTC. Residues: CASSPASTGGTYEQFF. This sequence joins TRBV28 and TRBJ2-1; 9 nucleotides match TRBD1. J was trimmed by 10 bases and V by 5 bases; bases with no gene match: 15. From germline, CDR1 is MDHEN and CDR2 SYDVKM. CDR3 length: 16 residues.

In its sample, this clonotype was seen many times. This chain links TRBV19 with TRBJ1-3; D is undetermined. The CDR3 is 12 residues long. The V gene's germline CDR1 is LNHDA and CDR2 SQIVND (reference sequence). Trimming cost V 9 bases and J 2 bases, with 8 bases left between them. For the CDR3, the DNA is TGTGCCAGAGAGGAAACTGGAAACACCATATATTTT. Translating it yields CAREETGNTIYF.

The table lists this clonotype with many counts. For the CDR3, the DNA is TGTGCCAGCAACGCGGCAGAAGGAGAGACCCAGTACTTC. Translation: CASNAAEGETQYF. V is TRBV19 and J is TRBJ2-5, with D hard to call. This CDR3 region has 13 residues. Germline-derived CDR1 and CDR2 are LNHDA and SQIVND (reference sequence). The V and J ends lost 9 bases and 4 bases respectively, with 15 bases between them.

The DNA of the CDR3 is TGTGCCAGCAGTCGGGGACGAGACTATGGCTACACCTTC. Translated, it gives CASSRGRDYGYTF. V usage is TRBV27 and J usage is TRBJ1-2, with D tentatively TRBD1 (5 bases). This CDR3 contains 13 residues. V lost 5 bases to trimming and J lost 3 bases, with 10 bases between them. CDR1 MNHEY and CDR2 SMNVEV come from the germline V gene (reference sequence).

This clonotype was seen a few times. This CDR3 reads CASSLEGIQETQYF. The DNA of the CDR3 is TGTGCCAGCAGCTTGGAAGGGATCCAAGAGACCCAGTACTTC. J is TRBJ2-5 and V is TRBV5-4; no reliable D call. Germline V gene lookup returns CDR1 SGHNT and CDR2 YYREEE (reference sequence). The CDR3 has 14 residues. Trimming shortened V by 0 bases and J by 1 base, and 7 bases separated the two germline ends.

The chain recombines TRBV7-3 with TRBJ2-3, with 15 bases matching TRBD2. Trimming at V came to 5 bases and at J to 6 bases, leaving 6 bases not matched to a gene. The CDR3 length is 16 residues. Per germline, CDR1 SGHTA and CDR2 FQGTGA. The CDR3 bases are TGTGCCAGCAGCCTGTCCGGGACTAGCGGGAGGGATACGCAGTATTTT. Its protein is CASSLSGTSGRDTQYF.

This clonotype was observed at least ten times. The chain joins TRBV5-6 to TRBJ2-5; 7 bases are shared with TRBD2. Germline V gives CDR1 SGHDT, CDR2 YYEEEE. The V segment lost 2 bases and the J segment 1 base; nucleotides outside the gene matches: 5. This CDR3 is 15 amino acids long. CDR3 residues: CASSFSGGSQETQYF. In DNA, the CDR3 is TGTGCCAGCAGCTTTTCCGGCGGGAGCCAAGAGACCCAGTACTTC.

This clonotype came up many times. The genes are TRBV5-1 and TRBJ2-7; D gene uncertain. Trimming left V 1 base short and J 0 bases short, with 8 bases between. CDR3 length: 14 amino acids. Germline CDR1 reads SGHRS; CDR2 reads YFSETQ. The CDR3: CASSLIPSSYEQYF. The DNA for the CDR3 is TGCGCCAGCAGCTTGATTCCGAGCTCCTACGAGCAGTACTTC.

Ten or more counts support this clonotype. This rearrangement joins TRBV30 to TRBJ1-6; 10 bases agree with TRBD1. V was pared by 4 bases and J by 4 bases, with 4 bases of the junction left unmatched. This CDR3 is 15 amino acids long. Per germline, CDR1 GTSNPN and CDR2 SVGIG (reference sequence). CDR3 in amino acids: CAWMKDRGYNSPLHF. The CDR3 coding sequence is TGTGCCTGGATGAAGGACAGGGGGTATAATTCACCCCTCCACTTT.

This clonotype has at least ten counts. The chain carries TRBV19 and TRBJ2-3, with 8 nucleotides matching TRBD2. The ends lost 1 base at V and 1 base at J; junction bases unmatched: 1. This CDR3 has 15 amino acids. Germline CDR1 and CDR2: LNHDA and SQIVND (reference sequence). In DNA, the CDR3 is TGTGCCAGTAGTATAGGCGGGAGGCGCACAGATACGCAGTATTTT. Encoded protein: CASSIGGRRTDTQYF.

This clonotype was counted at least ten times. The CDR3 here is CATWDTRLAKNIQYF. CDR3 in DNA: TGTGCCACCTGGGACACCAGACTAGCCAAAAACATTCAGTACTTC. The chain carries TRBV6-5 and TRBJ2-4; maybe TRBD1 (6 bases). This CDR3 has 15 residues. Trimming removed 10 bases from V and 0 bases from J, with 16 bases in between. Germline-derived CDR1 and CDR2 are MNHEY and SVGAGI.

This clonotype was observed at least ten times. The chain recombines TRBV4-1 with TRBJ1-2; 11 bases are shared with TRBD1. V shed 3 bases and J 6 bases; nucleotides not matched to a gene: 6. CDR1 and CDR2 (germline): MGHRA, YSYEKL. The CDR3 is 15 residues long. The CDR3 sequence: CASSHPGTGGDGYTF. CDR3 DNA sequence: TGCGCCAGCAGCCACCCTGGGACAGGGGGTGATGGCTACACCTTC.

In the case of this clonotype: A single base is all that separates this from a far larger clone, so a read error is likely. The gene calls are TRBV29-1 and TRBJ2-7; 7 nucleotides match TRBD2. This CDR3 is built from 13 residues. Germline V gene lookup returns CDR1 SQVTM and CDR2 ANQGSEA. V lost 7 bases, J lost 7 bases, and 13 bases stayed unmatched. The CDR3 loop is CSASTSSYNEQYF. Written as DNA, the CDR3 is TGCAGCGCTTCGACTAGCTCCTACAATGAGCAGTACTTC.

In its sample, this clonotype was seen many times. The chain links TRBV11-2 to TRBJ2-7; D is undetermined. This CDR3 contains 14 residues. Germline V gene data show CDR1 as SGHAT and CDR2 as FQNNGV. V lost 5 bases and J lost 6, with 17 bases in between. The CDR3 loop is CASSPDPLPGEQYF. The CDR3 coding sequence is TGTGCCAGCAGCCCAGACCCCCTTCCTGGCGAGCAGTACTTC.

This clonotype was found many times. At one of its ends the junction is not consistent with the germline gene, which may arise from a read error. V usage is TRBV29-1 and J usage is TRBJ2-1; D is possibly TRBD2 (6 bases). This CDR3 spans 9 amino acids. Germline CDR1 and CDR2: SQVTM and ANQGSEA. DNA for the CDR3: TGCAGCCTCCGGCGGGGTGGAATCTTC. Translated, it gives CSLRRGGIF.

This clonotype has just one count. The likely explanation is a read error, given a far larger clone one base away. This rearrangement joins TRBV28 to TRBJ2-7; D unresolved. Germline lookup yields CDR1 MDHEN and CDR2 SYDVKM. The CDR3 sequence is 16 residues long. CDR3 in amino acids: CATSARHRLRDYEQYF. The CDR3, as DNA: TGTGCCACCAGTGCCCGACACCGTCTAAGGGACTACGAGCAGTACTTC.

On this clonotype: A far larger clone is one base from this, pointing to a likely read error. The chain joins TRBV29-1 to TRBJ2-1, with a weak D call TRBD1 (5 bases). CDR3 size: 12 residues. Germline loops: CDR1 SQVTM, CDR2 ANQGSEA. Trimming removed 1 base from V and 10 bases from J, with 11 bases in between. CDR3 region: CSVEGQRREQFF. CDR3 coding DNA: TGCAGCGTTGAAGGACAGAGACGGGAGCAGTTCTTC.

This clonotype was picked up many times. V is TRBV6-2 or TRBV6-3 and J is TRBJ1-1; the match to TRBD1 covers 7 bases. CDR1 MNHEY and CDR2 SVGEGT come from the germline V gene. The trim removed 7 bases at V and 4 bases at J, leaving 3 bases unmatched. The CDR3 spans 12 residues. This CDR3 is CASTDRATEAFF. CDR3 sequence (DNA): TGTGCCAGCACAGACAGGGCCACTGAAGCTTTCTTT.

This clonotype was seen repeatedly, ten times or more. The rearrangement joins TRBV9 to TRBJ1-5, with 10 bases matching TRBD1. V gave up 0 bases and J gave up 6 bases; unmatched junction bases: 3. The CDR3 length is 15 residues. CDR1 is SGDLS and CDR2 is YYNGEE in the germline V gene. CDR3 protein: CASSVGQGAGQPQHF. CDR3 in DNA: TGTGCCAGCAGCGTAGGACAGGGGGCCGGTCAGCCCCAGCATTTT.

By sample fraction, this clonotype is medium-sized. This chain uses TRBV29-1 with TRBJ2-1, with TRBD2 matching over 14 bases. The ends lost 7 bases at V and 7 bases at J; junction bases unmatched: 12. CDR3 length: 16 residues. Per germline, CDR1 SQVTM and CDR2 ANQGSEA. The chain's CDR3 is CSAKGGTSGSENEQFF. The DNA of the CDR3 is TGCAGCGCCAAAGGTGGGACTAGCGGGAGTGAGAATGAGCAGTTCTTC.

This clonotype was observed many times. The CDR3 protein is CASSSALNYGYTF. In DNA, the CDR3 is TGTGCCAGCAGTTCGGCTCTGAACTATGGCTACACCTTC. The V call is TRBV12-3 or TRBV12-4, the J call TRBJ1-2; D remains ambiguous. The CDR3 consists of 13 residues. Trimming removed 4 bases at V and 2 bases at J, with 8 bases between.

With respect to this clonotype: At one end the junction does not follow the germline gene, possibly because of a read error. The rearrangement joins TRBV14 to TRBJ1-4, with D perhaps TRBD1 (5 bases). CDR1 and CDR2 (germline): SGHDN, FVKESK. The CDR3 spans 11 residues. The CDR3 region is CACSPGRKLFF. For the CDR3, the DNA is TGTGCCTGCAGCCCAGGGCGAAAACTGTTTTTT.

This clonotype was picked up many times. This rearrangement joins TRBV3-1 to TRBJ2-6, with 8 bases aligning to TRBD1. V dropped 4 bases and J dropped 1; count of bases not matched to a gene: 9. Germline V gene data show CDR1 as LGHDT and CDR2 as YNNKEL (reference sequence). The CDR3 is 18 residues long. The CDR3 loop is CASSPAGTGRSGANVLTF. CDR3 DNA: TGTGCCAGCAGCCCCGCCGGGACAGGCCGATCTGGGGCCAACGTCCTGACTTTC.

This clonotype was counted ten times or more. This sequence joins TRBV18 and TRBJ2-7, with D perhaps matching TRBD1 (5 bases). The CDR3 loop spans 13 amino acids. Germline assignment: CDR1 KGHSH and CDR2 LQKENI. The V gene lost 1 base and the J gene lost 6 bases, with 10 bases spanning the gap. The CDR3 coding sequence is TGTGCCAGCTCACCACGGCAGGGCGGCGAGCAGTACTTC. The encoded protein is CASSPRQGGEQYF. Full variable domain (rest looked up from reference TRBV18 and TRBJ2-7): NAGVMQNPRHLVRRRGQEARLRCSPMKGHSHVYWYRQLPEEGLKFMVYLQKENIIDESGMPKERFSAEFPKEGPSILRIQQVVRGDSAAYFCASSPRQGGEQYFGPGTRLTVT.

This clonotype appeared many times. The CDR3 reads CSARAGAYEQYF. The CDR3 bases are TGCAGTGCTAGAGCCGGGGCCTACGAGCAGTACTTC. The chain has TRBV20-1 and TRBJ2-7, with D possibly being TRBD2 (5 bases). Trimming cost V 1 base and J 2 bases, with 6 bases left between them. The CDR3 runs to 12 residues. The V gene's germline CDR1 is DFQATT and CDR2 SNEGSKA (reference sequence).

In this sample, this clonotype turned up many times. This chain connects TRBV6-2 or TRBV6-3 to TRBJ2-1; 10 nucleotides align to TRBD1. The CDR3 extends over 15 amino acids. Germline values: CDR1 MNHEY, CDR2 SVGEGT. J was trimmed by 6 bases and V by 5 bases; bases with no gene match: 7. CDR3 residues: CASSTRWTGGNEQFF. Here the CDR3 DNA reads TGTGCCAGCAGTACCCGATGGACAGGGGGCAATGAGCAGTTCTTC.

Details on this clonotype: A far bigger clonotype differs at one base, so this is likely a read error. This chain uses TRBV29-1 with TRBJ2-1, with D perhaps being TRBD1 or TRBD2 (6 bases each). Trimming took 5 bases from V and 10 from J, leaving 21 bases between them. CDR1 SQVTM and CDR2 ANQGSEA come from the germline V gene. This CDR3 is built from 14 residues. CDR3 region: CSVSSAGDITEQFF. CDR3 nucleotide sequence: TGCAGCGTTTCTAGCGCAGGGGATATAACAGAGCAGTTCTTC.

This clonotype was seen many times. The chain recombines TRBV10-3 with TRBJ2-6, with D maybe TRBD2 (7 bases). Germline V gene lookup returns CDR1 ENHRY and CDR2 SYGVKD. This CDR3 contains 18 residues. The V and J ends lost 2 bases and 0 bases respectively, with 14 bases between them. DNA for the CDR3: TGTGCCATCAGTGAGATCCGAGCGGGACACTCTGGGGCCAACGTCCTGACTTTC. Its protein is CAISEIRAGHSGANVLTF.

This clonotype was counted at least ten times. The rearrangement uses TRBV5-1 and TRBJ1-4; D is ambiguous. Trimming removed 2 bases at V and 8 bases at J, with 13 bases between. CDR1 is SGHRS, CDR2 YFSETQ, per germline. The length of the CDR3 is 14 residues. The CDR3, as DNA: TGCGCCAGCAGCTTACAAGTTCCGAGCGAAAAACTGTTTTTT. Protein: CASSLQVPSEKLFF.

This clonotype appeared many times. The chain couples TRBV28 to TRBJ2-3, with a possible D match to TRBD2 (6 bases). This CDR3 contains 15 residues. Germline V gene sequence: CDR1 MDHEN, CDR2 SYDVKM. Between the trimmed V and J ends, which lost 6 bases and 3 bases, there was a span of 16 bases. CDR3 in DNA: TGTGCCAGCAGGCCGGACGTGCGGGGAACAGATACGCAGTATTTT. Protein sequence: CASRPDVRGTDTQYF.